Given below is one T cell receptor beta chain in context. Per the germline V gene, CDR1 is MDHEN and CDR2 is SYDVKM. CDR3 length: 14 amino acids. Trimming removed 5 bases from V and 8 bases from J, with 18 bases in between. This entry is derived from a study of blood T cell repertoires in COVID-19. Assay: immunoSEQ multiplex PCR; the TCRdb copy retains only in-frame clones and omits some. The sample has about 91,000 clones, 70% to 85% seen once. V usage is TRBV28 and J usage is TRBJ1-2; D possibly corresponds to TRBD1 (6 bases). The sequenced material came from peripheral blood. This TCR came from a man in his 70s with acute or convalescent COVID-19. CDR3 region: CASSTQQGAWGYTF. The CDR3 DNA sequence: TGTGCCAGCAGTACCCAACAGGGTGCGTGGGGCTACACCTTC.